These 20 T cell receptor beta chains originate from one sample sequenced in a study of T cells in Graves' hyperthyroidism and ophthalmopathy. Template material for amplifying TCR beta CDR3 regions consisted of RNA transcripts. HTBI primers were employed in a first-round RT-PCR of the TCR CDR3. MiXCR, applied by TCRdb to the multiplex PCR reads, yields one record per CDR3 protein. There are some 560,000 distinct CDR3 sequences in the sample; approximately 14% occur only once, and 6.5% to 8% lies in the top ten. The specimen was blood. All receptors derive from a woman aged 25 to 45 with Graves' hyperthyroidism.

This chain connects TRBV10-3 to TRBJ2-1; 11 bases are shared with TRBD1. With 5 bases clipped from V and 7 bases from J, the junction kept 7 bases outside the gene matches. CDR3 size: 15 residues. Germline CDR1 reads ENHRY; CDR2 reads SYGVKD. DNA of the CDR3: TGTGCCATCAGTCCGGGACAGGGGGGTTCGAATGAGCAGTTCTTC. As protein: CAISPGQGGSNEQFF.

This clonotype occurred once. It may be a read error: a sequence one base away is much more abundant. The rearrangement joins TRBV10-3 to TRBJ2-7, with 8 bases fitting TRBD2. The J call may be faulty, since TRBJ2-1 better matches the DNA end. The CDR3 is 14 residues long. Germline lookup yields CDR1 ENHRY and CDR2 SYGVKD. The CDR3 nucleotides read TGTGCCATCAGTGGCGGGGGGACCTCCTACGAGCAGTTCTTC. Translated: CAISGGGTSYEQFF.

This clonotype was seen a few times. The V gene is TRBV14, the J gene TRBJ2-7, with D uncertain. Germline CDR1 and CDR2: SGHDN and FVKESK. V shed 4 bases and J shed 2 bases, with 9 bases lying between them. The CDR3 has 13 amino acids. The CDR3 DNA reads TGTGCCAGCAGCCCGTGGCAGACCTACGAGCAGTACTTC. Translated, it gives CASSPWQTYEQYF.

In this sample, this clonotype turned up a few times. The chain combines TRBV30 with TRBJ2-7; 8 bases align to TRBD2. This CDR3 is 14 amino acids long. J gave up 2 bases and V 5 bases, and 8 bases lay outside the gene matches. The germline V gene has CDR1 GTSNPN and CDR2 SVGIG (reference sequence). CDR3 nucleotides: TGTGCCTGGGGCCTCGGGGGGGCGACCTACGAGCAGTACTTC. Its translation is CAWGLGGATYEQYF.

This clonotype was recorded at least ten times. The chain combines TRBV7-9 with TRBJ2-3; D is uncertain. CDR1 is SEHNR, CDR2 FQNEAQ, per germline (reference sequence). The V gene lost 6 bases and the J gene lost 4 bases, with 11 bases spanning the gap. The CDR3 runs 13 residues. CDR3 nucleotide sequence: TGTGCCAGCAGTTTCGAGCGCTCAGATACGCAGTATTTT. This translates into CASSFERSDTQYF.

This chain uses TRBV6-1 with TRBJ2-1; 10 nucleotides align to TRBD2. With 4 bases clipped from V and 6 bases from J, the junction kept 6 bases outside the gene matches. The CDR3 totals 15 residues. Per the germline V gene, CDR1 is MNHNS and CDR2 is SASEGT. CDR3 amino acids: CASSVLAGGCNEQFF. In DNA form, the CDR3 reads TGTGCCAGCAGTGTGTTAGCGGGAGGCTGCAATGAGCAGTTCTTC.

The chain links TRBV7-2 to TRBJ2-1; 10 positions match TRBD1. CDR1 is SGHTA, CDR2 FQGNSA, per germline. The CDR3 spans 14 residues. With 5 bases clipped from V and 7 bases from J, the junction kept 5 bases outside the gene matches. This CDR3 reads CASSGWDRGNEQFF. The CDR3 nucleotides are TGTGCCAGCAGCGGGTGGGACAGGGGAAATGAGCAGTTCTTC.

This clonotype was seen more than once but under ten times. The chain links TRBV7-2 to TRBJ1-2; D uncertain. This CDR3 contains 14 residues. Germline lookup yields CDR1 SGHTA and CDR2 FQGNSA. V was clipped by 5 bases and J by 4 bases, with 14 bases between them. Written as DNA, the CDR3 is TGTGCCAGCAGCCCCGGGTTGAGGGCCTATGGCTACACCTTC. It is translated as CASSPGLRAYGYTF.

The sample holds many counts of this clonotype. This chain joins TRBV27 and TRBJ1-2, with 8 bases matching TRBD1. V dropped 5 bases and J dropped 2; count of bases not matched to a gene: 13. Germline CDR1 and CDR2: MNHEY and SMNVEV (reference sequence). The CDR3 has 17 amino acids. DNA for the CDR3: TGTGCCAGCAGTCCCTACTGGGACAGGCCGACCAACTATGGCTACACCTTC. Amino acids: CASSPYWDRPTNYGYTF.

In this sample, this clonotype turned up many times. The rearrangement links TRBV28 to TRBJ2-3; a possible D gene is TRBD2 (5 bases). The length of the CDR3 is 16 residues. V shed 6 bases and J shed 0 bases, with 16 bases lying between them. Germline V gene data show CDR1 as MDHEN and CDR2 as SYDVKM. The CDR3: CASSGAWGESTDTQYF. DNA for the CDR3: TGTGCCAGCAGCGGCGCGTGGGGAGAGAGCACAGATACGCAGTATTTT.

This rearrangement joins TRBV5-1 to TRBJ2-2, with D perhaps given as TRBD1 or TRBD2 (5 bases each). This CDR3 comprises 16 residues. Germline V gene lookup returns CDR1 SGHRS and CDR2 YFSETQ. Trimming removed 4 bases at V and 1 base at J, with 14 bases between. The CDR3 here is CASSLRDGRNTGELFF. In nucleotides, the CDR3 is TGCGCCAGCAGCCTCAGGGACGGCCGGAACACCGGGGAGCTGTTTTTT.

This clonotype was picked up many times. The DNA of the CDR3 is TGTGCCAGCAGTCCCGACAGGGGGCAATGGAATGAGCAGTTCTTC. It specifies CASSPDRGQWNEQFF. The J gene is TRBJ2-1, the V gene TRBV12-3 or TRBV12-4; 10 positions match TRBD1. CDR3 size: 15 residues. Trimming at V came to 5 bases and at J to 7 bases, leaving 8 bases not matched to a gene.

This clonotype was found many times. Germline and junction disagree at one end, which may indicate a read error. The J gene is TRBJ2-1, the V gene TRBV7-7, with D perhaps TRBD1 or TRBD2 (5 bases each). CDR3 length equals 16 residues. From germline, CDR1 is SSHAT and CDR2 FNYEAQ (reference sequence). For the CDR3, the DNA is TGTGCTAGCAGCTTAGAGGGACCCGGATTAAACAATGAGCAGTTCTTC. As protein: CASSLEGPGLNNEQFF.

V gene TRBV20-1 combines with J gene TRBJ2-2, with D tentatively TRBD1 (6 bases). Trimming shortened V by 6 bases and J by 8 bases, and 19 bases separated the two germline ends. This CDR3 has 14 residues. Germline V gives CDR1 DFQATT, CDR2 SNEGSKA (reference sequence). The chain's CDR3 is CSAWGPPGIGELFF. In DNA, the CDR3 is TGCAGTGCCTGGGGGCCTCCGGGGATAGGGGAGCTGTTTTTT.

This clonotype was seen ten or more times. The genes are TRBV5-1 and TRBJ2-1, with 8 bases fitting TRBD2. The CDR3 covers 14 residues. Germline loops: CDR1 SGHRS, CDR2 YFSETQ. The trim removed 0 bases at V and 8 bases at J, leaving 4 bases unmatched. Written as DNA, the CDR3 is TGCGCCAGCAGCTTGGCACTAGCGGACGATGAGCAGTTCTTC. It translates to CASSLALADDEQFF.

This clonotype came up many times. The V gene is TRBV5-5, the J gene TRBJ1-1; D gene ambiguous. This CDR3 is built from 12 residues. CDR1 is SGHKS and CDR2 is YYEKEE in the germline V gene (reference sequence). The V and J ends lost 0 bases and 7 bases respectively, with 7 bases between them. CDR3 protein: CASSLAYLEAFF. Here the CDR3 DNA reads TGTGCCAGCAGCTTGGCTTACCTTGAAGCTTTCTTT. The whole variable domain, filled in from reference TRBV5-5 and TRBJ1-1, reads DAGVTQSPTHLIKTRGQQVTLRCSPISGHKSVSWYQQVLGQGPQFIFQYYEKEERGRGNFPDRFSARQFPNYSSELNVNALLLGDSALYLCASSLAYLEAFFGQGTRLTVV.

The V and J genes are TRBV19 and TRBJ1-5; 9 nucleotides align to TRBD1. CDR3 length: 18 amino acids. With V trimmed by 4 bases and J by 4 bases, 14 bases remained unmatched. The germline CDR1 and CDR2 sequences are LNHDA and SQIVND (reference sequence). DNA for the CDR3: TGTGCCAGTAGTACCACCGTCTGGAGGGGGACAGGGAATCAGCCCCAGCATTTT. Its protein is CASSTTVWRGTGNQPQHF.

The gene calls are TRBV20-1 and TRBJ2-5; 11 nucleotides agree with TRBD1. The CDR3 is 15 residues long. Germline CDR1 and CDR2: DFQATT and SNEGSKA (reference sequence). V shed 5 bases and J 4 bases; nucleotides not matched to a gene: 9. The chain's CDR3 is CSARRGTGGSETQYF. The CDR3 nucleotides are TGCAGTGCTCGAAGGGGGACAGGGGGTTCAGAGACCCAGTACTTC.

This clonotype occurred many times. The V gene is TRBV29-1, the J gene TRBJ2-1; 12 nucleotides line up with TRBD2. With 6 bases clipped from V and 3 bases from J, the junction kept 6 bases outside the gene matches. CDR3 length equals 15 residues. The germline V gene encodes CDR1 SQVTM and CDR2 ANQGSEA. Here the CDR3 DNA reads TGCAGCGTATCGACTAGCGGGAGTCTCTACAATGAGCAGTTCTTC. Its protein is CSVSTSGSLYNEQFF.

The genes are TRBV30 and TRBJ1-1; 11 bases agree with TRBD1. Losses at the gene ends were 3 bases for V and 4 bases for J; bases not matched to a gene: 16. The CDR3 runs 18 residues. CDR1 and CDR2 from the germline V gene are GTSNPN and SVGIG (reference sequence). The DNA for the CDR3 is TGTGCCTGGAGCGAACAGGGACAGGGGGGTCGTAGAGGCACTGAAGCTTTCTTT. Its protein product is CAWSEQGQGGRRGTEAFF.